This entry describes one T cell receptor (beta chain). This clone's antigen is unknown. The sample holds no much larger clone one base away, and base qualities are not on file. The library was made by the immunoSEQ multiplex PCR assay. The multiplex PCR relied on a mix of 60 forward primers for TCR Vbeta segments and 13 reverse primers for TCR Jbeta segments. Amplification of the CDR3 region of rearranged TCR beta genes was performed with a multiplex PCR assay on genomic DNA. The amplified TCR beta libraries were sequenced on the Illumina HiSeq System as 87-base-pair reads. From the authors' description of their analysis: Across the 666 repertoires, a later analysis counted some 80 million unique TCR beta chains, 8.5 million to 12 million of which were shared by at least two donors. A nearest-neighbor algorithm error-corrected the raw reads and collapsed the reads into unique sequences, merging closely related sequences to remove PCR and sequencing errors. Alignment of CDR3 sequences to IMGT reference sequences was used to assign V, D and J gene segments. For a sequence to be retained, a match of at least six nucleotides was required to both a V gene segment and a J gene segment. A rearrangement counted as productive if the CDR3 had no stop codons and remained in frame with V and J, and every other rearrangement counted as non-productive. Following IMGT convention, CDR3 was defined as the stretch from the second conserved V-encoded cysteine to the conserved J-encoded phenylalanine. In an earlier analysis of around 540 of the donors, sequences lacking an unambiguous match to a single V gene segment were excluded. An earlier analysis of under 750 of the donors called V segments functional above 56.7% productive rearrangements and segregating when the between-donor standard deviation exceeded 5%. A statistical classification framework was developed to diagnose cytomegalovirus status using the catalog of TCR beta chain sequences. In a later analysis, V and J genes were assigned by comparing TCR nucleotide sequences against IMGT/GENE-DB human TR gene sequences. The TCRdist pipeline was used in a later analysis to assign CDR3 sequences and most-parsimonious VDJ recombination scenarios. In a later analysis, each TCR beta chain was defined by its CDR3 amino acid sequence together with its V-gene family, and reads lacking a unique V-gene family were excluded. In a later analysis, 450 to 600 highly shared, low-generation-probability nucleotide sequences were removed to address suspected cross-contamination and a sequencing artifact. For each public chain, a later analysis derived a clonal expansion index from normalized ranks of inferred template counts within each repertoire. In a later analysis, generation probabilities were computed with a VDJ recombination model fitted to out-of-frame rearrangements, and the resulting probabilities were checked against IGoR. In a later analysis, TCR-TCR, TCR-HLA and TCR-CMV co-occurrence was scored with hypergeometric tests, and a repertoire-size bias correction was applied to TCR pairs. A later analysis estimated false discovery rates by permuting HLA or CMV assignments 20 times. A later analysis grouped co-occurring TCRs with DBSCAN, adding TCRdist sequence similarity when clustering within HLA-allele-positive subsets. Repertoires with fewer than 30,000 or more than 120,000 public chains, plus five repertoires with anomalous nucleotide sharing, were excluded from co-occurrence clustering. TCRdb carries this immuneACCESS record with in-frame sequences only. Its versions omit some clonotypes, under half of them owing to an unresolved V gene in the studies checked, with the rest unexplained. V and J calls and clone size are as listed in that table; D and trimming were resolved from the DNA. The sample yields some 190,000 clones; 76% were counted once. The ten largest account for 2% to 2.5% of the sample.

This sample stems from a study of cytomegalovirus exposure and HLA in healthy donors (dated by TCRdb to 2016 to 2017). As for the study more broadly: An earlier analysis of roughly 500 of the donors reported more than 250 Gb of sequence data and some 120 million unique TCR beta sequences from about 180 million T cells. Roughly 300 gigabases of sequencing data and some 85 million unique TCR sequences were included in an early release covering several hundred HLA-typed donors. Of the roughly 400 genotyped donors, approximately 83% fell in the genetic ancestry cluster associated with self-reported Caucasian donors. The aim of the study was to test whether cataloging public T cell receptors could identify signatures of past pathogen exposure. The study used immunosequencing to profile the T cell repertoires of approximately 630 subjects and linked those repertoires to cytomegalovirus serostatus. Along with the approximately 650-subject first cohort, a separate validation cohort of 120 different subjects was used. To predict cytomegalovirus infection status, the study combined high-throughput TCR immunosequencing, statistical association of individual TCRs with disease status, and machine learning. In a later analysis, previously published TCR beta repertoires from several hundred donors were re-analyzed and high-resolution HLA genotyping was added so that TCR occurrence patterns could be studied. Rather than drawing on any new phenotypic data, the later analysis identified candidate immune exposures from TCR beta sequences and the way those sequences occurred across donors. To decide whether each TCR beta V gene segment behaved as functional or pseudogenic, an earlier analysis of fewer than 750 of the donors relied on high-throughput TCR beta sequencing. Donor age, sex, ethnicity and CMV serostatus were compiled alongside the repertoire data. A later genetic analysis took genome-wide SNP genotypes for about 55% of the 666 donors and used that subset as a discovery cohort. All discovery cohort repertoires had been generated using a single sequencing platform. Both class I and class II loci were covered by HLA typing, at four-digit resolution. Typing coverage varied by locus: about 629-640 donors for A, B, C, DRB1 and DQB1; approximately 520 for DQA1; nearly 610 for DPA1; approximately 470 for DPB1. A handful of DR-DQ haplotypes were handled as single units for association and clustering because linkage in the cohort was strong. Across 300 to 400 genotyped donors of the cohort, an average of approximately 240,000 unique TCR beta nucleotide sequences per donor were sequenced, and around 20% of those sequences were non-productive.

The cohort consisted of 666 healthy bone marrow donors. At the time of sampling, every cohort member was nominally healthy, though immune exposures that went unrecorded were likely present. The donor was CMV seropositive and belonged to the group of around 300 seropositive cohort members. Every donor gave a peripheral blood sample, and the peripheral blood mononuclear cells from that sample were used for TCR beta sequencing. The Qiagen DNeasy Blood Extraction Kit was used to extract genomic DNA from the blood cell samples. V was cut back by 0 bases and J by 2 bases, leaving a gap of 8 bases between them. CDR1 and CDR2 are read off the germline V gene as MNHEY and SVGAGI. From cysteine to phenylalanine, the CDR3 is 15 amino acids long. Only the CDR3 DNA is retained, 45 bases long and in frame from the first base. The full study reports these points: In this cohort, only TCR beta chains were sequenced, and detectable features were limited by the absence of alpha or paired-chain data. The classifier was reported to diagnose cytomegalovirus status with high specificity and sensitivity in both the original cohort and the validation cohort. A total of fewer than 200 TCR beta chains were listed by the study as associated with cytomegalovirus. A further reported finding was that TCR beta sequences accurately predicted the HLA-A and HLA-B alleles for most subjects in the first cohort. According to the authors, the approach could potentially be generalized to other disease states and immunological phenotypes. In vitro tests confirmed that a few of the cytomegalovirus-associated TCR beta chains recognize cytomegalovirus antigens. In a later analysis, several top co-occurrence clusters were reported to appear linked to parvovirus B19, influenza, CMV and Epstein-Barr virus. CMV serostatus was the only immune exposure information available for the cohort. The 87-base-pair reads could not distinguish some IMGT-functional V segments, including TRBV6-2 and TRBV6-3, so those segments were excluded. In a later analysis, HLA-associated TCR beta chains were found to be more clonally expanded and to have lower generation probabilities than equally common non-associated chains. Roughly uniform sequencing depth across donors was assumed in presence/absence analyses, although this assumption may not hold. In an earlier analysis of about 600 of the donors, most TCR beta V segments appeared in productive rearrangements about 90% or about 30% of the time, broadly matching IMGT annotations. In a later genetic analysis, fewer N-insertions in productive TCRs were reported among donors in an Asian-associated ancestry cluster than the approximately 630-donor mean. According to a later analysis, most CMV-associated TCR beta chains appeared to be HLA-restricted, and the HLA associations seemed to be driven largely by CMV exposure. Most TCR sequences were observed very rarely across donors, whereas some public TCRs were present in many individuals. V-gene and J-gene trimming of TCR beta chains was associated with a missense DCLRE1C variant in a later genetic analysis, and the association was replicated in an independent cohort. A later analysis associated about 17,000 TCR beta sequences with specific HLA alleles at a false discovery rate of 0.05. Because HLA typing was missing for some donors at each locus, association tests included only the typed subset. A later analysis found that TCR association rates varied across HLA loci, with DRB1 alleles showing the most associated TCRs and HLA-C alleles the fewest. When HLA alleles, especially DR and DQ, strongly co-occurred, TCR associations were difficult to assign to individual alleles. Linkage disequilibrium might explain the correlated functional status among segregating V segments, but an unknown experimental factor could not be ruled out. A cluster of highly shared sequence variants was judged likely to represent a technical artifact of the sequencing pipeline. Because counts were too low, around 18 rarely observed V segments, including chromosome 9 orphons, were left out of the earlier analysis of over 550 of the donors.

The receptor's source is a woman aged 25-40 years in good health and CMV-seropositive. The material sequenced was PBMCs. Rearrangement joined TRBV6-5 to TRBJ2-1; the D gene is perhaps TRBD1, from 5 matching bases. The CDR3: CASSYSRTPYNEQFF. The nucleotides are TGTGCCAGCAGTTACTCGAGGACACCCTACAATGAGCAGTTCTTC.